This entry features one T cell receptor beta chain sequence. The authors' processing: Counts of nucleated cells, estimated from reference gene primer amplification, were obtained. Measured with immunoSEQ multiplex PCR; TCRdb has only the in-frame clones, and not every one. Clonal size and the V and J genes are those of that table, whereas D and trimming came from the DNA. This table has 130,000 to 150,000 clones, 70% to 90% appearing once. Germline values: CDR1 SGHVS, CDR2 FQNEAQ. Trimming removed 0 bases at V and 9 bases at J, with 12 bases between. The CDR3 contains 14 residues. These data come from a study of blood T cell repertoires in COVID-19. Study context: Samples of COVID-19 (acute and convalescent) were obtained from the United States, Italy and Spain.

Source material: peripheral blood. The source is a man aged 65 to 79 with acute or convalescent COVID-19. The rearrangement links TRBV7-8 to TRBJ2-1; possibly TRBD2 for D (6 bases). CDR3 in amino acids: CASSLALLAGEQFF. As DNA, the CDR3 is TGTGCCAGCAGCTTAGCGTTACTAGCCGGTGAGCAGTTCTTC.